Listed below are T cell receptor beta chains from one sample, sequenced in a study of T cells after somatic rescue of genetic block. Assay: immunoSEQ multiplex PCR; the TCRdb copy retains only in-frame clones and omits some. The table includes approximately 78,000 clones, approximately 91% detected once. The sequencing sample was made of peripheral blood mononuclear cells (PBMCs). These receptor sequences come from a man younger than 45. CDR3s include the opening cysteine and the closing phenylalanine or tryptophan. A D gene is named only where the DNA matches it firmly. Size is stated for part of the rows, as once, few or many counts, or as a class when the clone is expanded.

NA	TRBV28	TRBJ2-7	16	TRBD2	TGTGCCAGCAGTACTAGCGGGAGATTCAAGGGCTACGAGCAGTACTTC	CASSTSGRFKGYEQYF
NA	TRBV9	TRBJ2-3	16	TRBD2	TGTGCCAGCAGCGTAGTAGCGGGGGGGCGCACAGATACGCAGTATTTT	CASSVVAGGRTDTQYF
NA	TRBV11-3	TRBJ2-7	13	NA	TGTGCCAGCAGCTTAGGAGGAGACTACGAGCAGTACTTC	CASSLGGDYEQYF
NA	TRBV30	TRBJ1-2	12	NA	NA	CAWGPGALKFTF
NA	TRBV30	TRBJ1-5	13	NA	TGTGCCTGGAGTGTACAGGGAGGGCAGCCCCAGCATTTT	CAWSVQGGQPQHF
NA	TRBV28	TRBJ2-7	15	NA	TGTGCCAGCACCGGCCCCGGGACGGCCACCTACGAGCAGTACTTC	CASTGPGTATYEQYF
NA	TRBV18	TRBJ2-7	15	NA	TGTGCCAGCACGACCACCGGGACACGGACCTACGAGCAGTACTTC	CASTTTGTRTYEQYF
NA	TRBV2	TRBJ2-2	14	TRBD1	TGTGCCAGCAACCGGGACAGGAACACCGGGGAGCTGTTTTTT	CASNRDRNTGELFF
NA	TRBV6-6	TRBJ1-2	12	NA	TGTGCCAGCAGTACCGCGGCCTATGGCTACACCTTC	CASSTAAYGYTF
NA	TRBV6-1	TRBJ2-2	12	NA	TGTGCCAGCAGGGACCCCCCCGGGGAGCTGTTTTTT	CASRDPPGELFF
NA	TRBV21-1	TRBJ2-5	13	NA	TGTGCCAGCAGCAATAGGTACCAAGAGACCCAGTACTTC	CASSNRYQETQYF
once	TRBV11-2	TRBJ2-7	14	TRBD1	TGTGCCAGCAGCCCCAGGACAGGGGGCGACGAGCAGTACTTC	CASSPRTGGDEQYF
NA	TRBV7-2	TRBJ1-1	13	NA	TGTGCCAGCAGCACCATGCTACACACTGAAGCTTTCTTT	CASSTMLHTEAFF
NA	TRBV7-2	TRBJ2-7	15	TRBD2	TGTGCCAGCAGCTCTCGGGACTATCGCGTCCACGAGCAGTACTTC	CASSSRDYRVHEQYF
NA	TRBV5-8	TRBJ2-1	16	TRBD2	TGTGCCAGCAGCTTGGGCCTAGCGGGAGCCTACAATGAGCAGTTCTTC	CASSLGLAGAYNEQFF
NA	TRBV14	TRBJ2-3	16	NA	TGTGCCAGCAGCCACCCGCGTGGGCTAGCGACAGATACGCAGTATTTT	CASSHPRGLATDTQYF
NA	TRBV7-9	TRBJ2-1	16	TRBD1	TGTGCCAGCAGAGCTCGGACAGGGCCGTCCTACAATGAGCAGTTCTTC	CASRARTGPSYNEQFF
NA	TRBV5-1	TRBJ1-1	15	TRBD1	TGCGCCAGCAGCTTGGTAGGACAGGGAATAACTGAAGCTTTCTTT	CASSLVGQGITEAFF
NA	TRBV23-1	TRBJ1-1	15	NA	TGCGCCAGCAGTCAACTAGGACAGTTGAACACTGAAGCTTTCTTT	CASSQLGQLNTEAFF
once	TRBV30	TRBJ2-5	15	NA	TGTGCCTGGAGGGGAGGCCCGGAGACCCAAGAGACCCAGTACTTC	CAWRGGPETQETQYF
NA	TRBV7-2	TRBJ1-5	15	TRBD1	TGTGCCAGCAGCACCCGGACAGGTGGAGACCAGCCCCAGCATTTT	CASSTRTGGDQPQHF
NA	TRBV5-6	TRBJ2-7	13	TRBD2	TGTGCCAGCAGCCCGACTAGCGACTACGAGCAGTACTTC	CASSPTSDYEQYF
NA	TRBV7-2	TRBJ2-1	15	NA	TGTGCCAGCAGCTTAGGAGGAGTCTCTTCAGGTGAGCAGTTCTTC	CASSLGGVSSGEQFF
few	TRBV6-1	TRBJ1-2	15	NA	TGTGCCAGCAAAGAGGTCGTTGGGAGACGTGGTGGCTACACCTTC	CASKEVVGRRGGYTF
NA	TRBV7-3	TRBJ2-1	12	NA	TGTGCCAGCAGCGCGCGGCAGAATGAGCAGTTCTTC	CASSARQNEQFF
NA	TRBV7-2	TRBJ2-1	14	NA	TGTGCCAGCAGCTCCAACCCTTTTGGAGGCGAGCAGTTCTTC	CASSSNPFGGEQFF
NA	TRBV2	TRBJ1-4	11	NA	TGTGCCAGCACCCTGGGGGAAAAACTGTTTTTT	CASTLGEKLFF
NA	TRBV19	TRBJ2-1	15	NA	TGTGCCAGCTCTCCGGGCCCCACCGGCTACAATGAGCAGTTCTTC	CASSPGPTGYNEQFF
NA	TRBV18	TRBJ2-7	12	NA	TGTGCCAGCTCACCTCAGGGTAACGAGCAGTACTTC	CASSPQGNEQYF
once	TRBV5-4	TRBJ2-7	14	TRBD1	TGTGCCAGCAGCCTATGGACAGGGCGGGGCGAGCAGTACTTC	CASSLWTGRGEQYF
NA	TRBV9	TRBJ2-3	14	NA	TGTGCCAGCAGCGCCTCAGGCAGCACAGATACGCAGTATTTT	CASSASGSTDTQYF
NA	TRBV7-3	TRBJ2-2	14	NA	TGTGCCAGCAGCGTGACCCTAACCGGGGGGGAGCTGTTTTTT	CASSVTLTGGELFF
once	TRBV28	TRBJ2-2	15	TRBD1	TGTGCCAGCTCTAAGGCAGGGGGCCGGACCGGGGAGCTGTTTTTT	CASSKAGGRTGELFF
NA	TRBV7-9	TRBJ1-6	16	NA	TGTGCCAGCAGCTACCGGAGAGGGGGATATAATTCACCCCTCCACTTT	CASSYRRGGYNSPLHF
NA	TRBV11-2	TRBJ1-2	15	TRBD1	TGTGCCAGCAGCCCTAACTGGGACAGCCACTATGGCTACACCTTC	CASSPNWDSHYGYTF
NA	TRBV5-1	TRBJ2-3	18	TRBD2	TGCGCCAGCAGCCTACGTCGAATAGCGGGGGGGTCCACAGATACGCAGTATTTT	CASSLRRIAGGSTDTQYF
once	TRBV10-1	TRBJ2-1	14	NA	TGCGCCAGCAGTGAGATCCTTGGCGACAATGAGCAGTTCTTC	CASSEILGDNEQFF
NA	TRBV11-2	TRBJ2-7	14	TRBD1	TGTGCCAGCAGCTCCTCGGACAGGGCGAGGGAGCAGTACTTC	CASSSSDRAREQYF
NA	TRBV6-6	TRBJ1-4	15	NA	TGTGCCAGCAGTCCTGACAGTGCAACTAATGAAAAACTGTTTTTT	CASSPDSATNEKLFF
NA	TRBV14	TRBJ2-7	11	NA	TGTGCCAGCAGGTTGACCACGAAGCAGTACTTC	CASRLTTKQYF
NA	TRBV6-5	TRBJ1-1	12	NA	TGTGCCAGCAGTCCCGACAGCTCTGAAGCTTTCTTT	CASSPDSSEAFF
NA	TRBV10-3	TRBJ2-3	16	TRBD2	TGTGCCATCAGTGAGTCTAGCGGGGGCCTTACAGATACGCAGTATTTT	CAISESSGGLTDTQYF
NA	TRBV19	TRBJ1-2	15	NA	TGTGCCAGTAGTGGGGACTCTGTAGGGCTCTATGGCTACACCTTC	CASSGDSVGLYGYTF
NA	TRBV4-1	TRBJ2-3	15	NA	TGCGCCAGCAGCCAAGAGGGACTCCGCACAGATACGCAGTATTTT	CASSQEGLRTDTQYF
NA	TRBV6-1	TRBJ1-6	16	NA	TGTGCCAGCAGTGAACCCTGGAGCTCCTATAATTCACCCCTCCACTTT	CASSEPWSSYNSPLHF
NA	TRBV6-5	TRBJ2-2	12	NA	TGTGCCAGCAACGCAGCAGGCGGGGAGCTGTTTTTT	CASNAAGGELFF
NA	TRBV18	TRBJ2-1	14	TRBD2	TGTGCCAGCTCAGGGACTAGCGGTTACAATGAGCAGTTCTTC	CASSGTSGYNEQFF
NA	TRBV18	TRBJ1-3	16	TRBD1	TGTGCCAGCTCACCACCGGGACAGAGGACAGGAAACACCATATATTTT	CASSPPGQRTGNTIYF
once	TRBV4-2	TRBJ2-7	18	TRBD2	TGTGCCAGCAGCCAGGTCCCCCGACTAGCGGGAGGGGCCTACGAGCAGTACTTC	CASSQVPRLAGGAYEQYF
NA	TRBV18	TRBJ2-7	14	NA	TGTGCCAGCTCCGGCGGGTGGAGCTCCTACGAGCAGTACTTC	CASSGGWSSYEQYF